These T cell receptor beta chains were read from a single sample in a study of blood T cell repertoires in COVID-19. Here immunoSEQ multiplex PCR was the method, and the copy in TCRdb shows in-frame clones only, minus some. The sample yields under 300,000 clones, around 83% seen once. The sequenced sample consisted of peripheral blood. The receptors were sampled from a woman in her late teens or twenties with acute or convalescent COVID-19. CDR3s include the opening cysteine and the closing phenylalanine or tryptophan. Fields, in order: clone size, D gene, J gene, V gene, CDR3 DNA, CDR3 protein. D genes are given only for firm matches. A row's size may be missing; if present it is once, few, many or a size class.

size: NA; D: NA; J: TRBJ1-5; V: TRBV6-5; DNA: TGTGCCAGCAGTCGGGGGGCGGGACAGCCCCAGCATTTT; CDR3: CASSRGAGQPQHF
size: NA; D: NA; J: TRBJ2-1; V: TRBV7-2; DNA: TGTGCCAGCAGCTTAGTGGCGGGGACCTCCTACAATGAGCAGTTCTTC; CDR3: CASSLVAGTSYNEQFF
size: NA; D: NA; J: TRBJ1-2; V: TRBV29-1; DNA: TGCAGCGTTGACACTAACTATGGCTACACCTTC; CDR3: CSVDTNYGYTF
size: NA; D: TRBD1; J: TRBJ1-2; V: TRBV7-2; DNA: TGTGCCAGCAGCCTAGGGGGCAGGGGAAACTATGGCTACACCTTC; CDR3: CASSLGGRGNYGYTF
size: NA; D: NA; J: TRBJ1-4; V: TRBV7-2; DNA: TGTGCCAGCAGCCCCGGACAAGGGTCAGAAAAACTGTTTTTT; CDR3: CASSPGQGSEKLFF
size: NA; D: NA; J: TRBJ2-3; V: TRBV27; DNA: TGTGCCAGCAGTTCAACTGTAGTTTTTGATACGCAGTATTTT; CDR3: CASSSTVVFDTQYF
size: NA; D: NA; J: TRBJ2-7; V: TRBV6-1; DNA: TGTGCCAGCAGTGAAGGGTGGAGCAGGGAATACGAGCAGTACTTC; CDR3: CASSEGWSREYEQYF
size: few; D: TRBD1; J: TRBJ1-1; V: TRBV7-4; DNA: TGTGCCAGCAGCGCCAGACAGGGAAGTCCCGACACTGAAGCTTTCTTT; CDR3: CASSARQGSPDTEAFF
size: NA; D: NA; J: TRBJ2-1; V: TRBV25-1; DNA: TGTGCCAGCAAGGGGTCCTACAATGAGCAGTTCTTC; CDR3: CASKGSYNEQFF
size: NA; D: NA; J: TRBJ1-3; V: TRBV5-4; DNA: TGTGCCAGCAGCTTGGGACTAGGGGCAGGGGGAAACACCATATATTTT; CDR3: CASSLGLGAGGNTIYF
size: NA; D: TRBD1; J: TRBJ1-2; V: TRBV5-4; DNA: TGTGCCAGCAGTGTGGACAGGGCGTCCTTCTATGGCTACACCTTC; CDR3: CASSVDRASFYGYTF
size: NA; D: TRBD1; J: TRBJ2-6; V: TRBV19; DNA: TGTGCCACCACCACAGGGGGATCTGGGGCCAACGTCCTGACTTTC; CDR3: CATTTGGSGANVLTF
size: NA; D: NA; J: TRBJ2-7; V: TRBV4-1; DNA: TGCGCCAGCAGCCAAAACCCGGGACACACCGTTGAAGAGCAGTACTTC; CDR3: CASSQNPGHTVEEQYF
size: NA; D: NA; J: TRBJ1-1; V: TRBV12-5; DNA: TGTGCTAGTGGTTTGGGGATAGGGGATACGGAAGCTTTCTTT; CDR3: CASGLGIGDTEAFF
size: once; D: TRBD2; J: TRBJ2-3; V: TRBV12-5; DNA: TGTGCTAGTGGTTTAGGCCTAGCGGGAGCTTCTGGCACAGATACGCAGTATTTT; CDR3: CASGLGLAGASGTDTQYF
size: once; D: NA; J: TRBJ1-2; V: TRBV12-3/TRBV12-4; DNA: TGTGCCAGCAGCTCCAACTATGGCTACACCTTC; CDR3: CASSSNYGYTF
size: NA; D: NA; J: TRBJ1-1; V: TRBV6-6; DNA: TGTGCCAGCAGTTACGGGAGAGCTGAAGCTTTCTTT; CDR3: CASSYGRAEAFF
size: once; D: NA; J: TRBJ1-2; V: TRBV27; DNA: TGTGCCAGCAGTTTCGCGGGGAACTATGGCTACACCTTC; CDR3: CASSFAGNYGYTF
size: NA; D: TRBD1; J: TRBJ1-1; V: TRBV28; DNA: TGTGCCAGCAGTCTACCGGGACAGGTGGTGGGTGAAGCTTTCTTT; CDR3: CASSLPGQVVGEAFF
size: NA; D: TRBD1; J: TRBJ1-4; V: TRBV5-5; DNA: TGTGCCAGCAGCTTGACGGGACAGGTTGATGAAAAACTGTTTTTT; CDR3: CASSLTGQVDEKLFF
size: NA; D: TRBD1; J: TRBJ1-3; V: TRBV7-6; DNA: TGTGCCAGCAGCTCAGTGGACAGGGGGATTGGAAACACCATATATTTT; CDR3: CASSSVDRGIGNTIYF
size: NA; D: TRBD1; J: TRBJ2-7; V: TRBV7-9; DNA: TGTGCCAGCATCTACGGACAGGGTACAGAGCAGTACTTC; CDR3: CASIYGQGTEQYF
size: NA; D: NA; J: TRBJ1-1; V: TRBV6-5; DNA: TGTGCCACCGCGGGTACGGGCGCGGGGACTGAAGCTTTCTTT; CDR3: CATAGTGAGTEAFF
size: NA; D: TRBD1; J: TRBJ1-4; V: TRBV6-5; DNA: TGTGCCAGCAGTTACGGGGGGACAGTCGGGGAAAAACTGTTTTTT; CDR3: CASSYGGTVGEKLFF
size: NA; D: NA; J: TRBJ2-5; V: TRBV7-8; DNA: TGTGCCAGCAGCTTACGCCCGCAGGGGAGGGGGGAGACCCAGTACTTC; CDR3: CASSLRPQGRGETQYF
size: NA; D: TRBD1; J: TRBJ1-5; V: TRBV6-5; DNA: TGTGCCAGCAGGACGGACAGGGCTAGCAATCAGCCCCAGCATTTT; CDR3: CASRTDRASNQPQHF
size: NA; D: NA; J: TRBJ1-6; V: TRBV6-5; DNA: TGTGCCAGCATCCCCAGGTTTTTTGCTAATTCACCCCTCCACTTT; CDR3: CASIPRFFANSPLHF
size: NA; D: NA; J: TRBJ1-2; V: TRBV6-2/TRBV6-3; DNA: TGTGCCAGCAGTTACCGAACAGGGTCGGGAAACTATGGCTACACCTTC; CDR3: CASSYRTGSGNYGYTF
size: NA; D: TRBD2; J: TRBJ2-1; V: TRBV10-3; DNA: TGTGCCATCAGTGAAGCGGGACTAGCTGGGAATGAGCAGTTCTTC; CDR3: CAISEAGLAGNEQFF
size: NA; D: TRBD1; J: TRBJ2-3; V: TRBV7-9; DNA: TGTGCCAGCAGCGACAGGGTCACAGATACGCAGTATTTT; CDR3: CASSDRVTDTQYF
size: NA; D: NA; J: TRBJ2-6; V: TRBV6-5; DNA: TGTGCCAGCGACAAACCTGGGGCCAACGTCCTGACTTTC; CDR3: CASDKPGANVLTF
size: once; D: NA; J: TRBJ1-2; V: TRBV24-1; DNA: TGTGCCACCAGTGATCCCTCTTCACTTAACTATGGCTACACCTTC; CDR3: CATSDPSSLNYGYTF
size: few; D: TRBD2; J: TRBJ2-1; V: TRBV6-2/TRBV6-3; DNA: TGTGCCAGCAGTTTAAGACTAGCGGGAGCCCCATACAATGAGCAGTTCTTC; CDR3: CASSLRLAGAPYNEQFF
size: NA; D: TRBD1; J: TRBJ1-2; V: TRBV5-6; DNA: TGTGCCAGCAGCCCTTACCGGGACAGGGGAAACTATGGCTACACCTTC; CDR3: CASSPYRDRGNYGYTF
size: NA; D: NA; J: TRBJ1-5; V: TRBV19; DNA: TGTGCCAGTAGTATGGGGTGGAGCGGGTATAGCAATCAGCCCCAGCATTTT; CDR3: CASSMGWSGYSNQPQHF
size: NA; D: NA; J: TRBJ2-5; V: TRBV7-2; DNA: TGTGCCAGCAGCTTTTCTTGGCGGGAAGAGACCCAGTACTTC; CDR3: CASSFSWREETQYF
size: few; D: TRBD2; J: TRBJ2-1; V: TRBV5-1; DNA: TGCGCCAGCAGCTTTGGGGCGGGAGGCCTCTACAATGAGCAGTTCTTC; CDR3: CASSFGAGGLYNEQFF
size: NA; D: TRBD1; J: TRBJ1-5; V: TRBV20-1; DNA: TGCAGTGCTAGTGGACAGGACAATCAGCCCCAGCATTTT; CDR3: CSASGQDNQPQHF
size: few; D: NA; J: TRBJ2-3; V: TRBV7-2; DNA: TGTGCCAGCAGCTTAGCGCCAGGTGTAGGCGCAGATACGCAGTATTTT; CDR3: CASSLAPGVGADTQYF
size: few; D: TRBD1; J: TRBJ1-6; V: TRBV6-5; DNA: TGTGCCAGCAGTTCCGCAGGGGGTCGAAATTCACCCCTCCACTTT; CDR3: CASSSAGGRNSPLHF
size: NA; D: TRBD1; J: TRBJ1-2; V: TRBV6-5; DNA: TGTGCCAGCAACCTATATCAGGGGGCGCCCGGCTACACCTTC; CDR3: CASNLYQGAPGYTF
size: NA; D: TRBD2; J: TRBJ2-7; V: TRBV3-1/TRBV3-2; DNA: TGTGCCAGCAGCCGAGCGGGGACTCCCTACGAGCAGTACTTC; CDR3: CASSRAGTPYEQYF
size: NA; D: NA; J: TRBJ1-4; V: TRBV5-6; DNA: TGTGCCAGCAGCCCAAGTGCTACAACTAATGAAAAACTGTTTTTT; CDR3: CASSPSATTNEKLFF
size: NA; D: TRBD1; J: TRBJ1-1; V: TRBV27; DNA: TGTGCCAGCAGTTACGGCCCCAGGGGGGATCGAACCGCTGAAGCTTTCTTT; CDR3: CASSYGPRGDRTAEAFF
size: once; D: TRBD1; J: TRBJ2-5; V: TRBV6-5; DNA: TGTGCCAGCAGTCAGCGGGACAGGGGTGGAGAGACCCAGTACTTC; CDR3: CASSQRDRGGETQYF
size: NA; D: NA; J: TRBJ2-7; V: TRBV7-3; DNA: TGTGCCAGCAGTCTTAACCGGGTGTTGTACGAGCAGTACTTC; CDR3: CASSLNRVLYEQYF
size: NA; D: TRBD1; J: TRBJ2-7; V: TRBV12-5; DNA: TGTGCTAGTGGTCCCGGACAGGGACGCTCCTACGAGCAGTACTTC; CDR3: CASGPGQGRSYEQYF
size: once; D: TRBD1; J: TRBJ1-2; V: TRBV11-2; DNA: TGTGCCAGCAGCTCCCGGAGGACAGGGGTGGAGGGCTACACCTTC; CDR3: CASSSRRTGVEGYTF
size: NA; D: NA; J: TRBJ1-2; V: TRBV11-3; DNA: TGTGCCAGCAGCTTACGTCAGGGAGGCGGTGGCTACACCTTC; CDR3: CASSLRQGGGGYTF